The 23 T cell receptor beta chains presented below share a single source sample, sequenced in a study of OX40 agonist ivuxolimab in advanced cancers. Receptors were amplified or captured by the immunoSEQ multiplex PCR assay. Entries here come from immuneACCESS through TCRdb and include only in-frame sequences with V and J called. Some clones fail to appear in such tables; in the studies checked, an unresolved V gene covers under half of the shortfall, and the cause of the remainder is unknown. The sample yields about 12,000 clones; around 80% were counted once. Together, the top ten hold roughly 27% of the sample. The sequencing used CD4+ or CD8+ T cells sorted from blood, collected in a trial of the OX40 agonist ivuxolimab. The receptor set was obtained from an adult with an advanced solid tumor such as melanoma, head and neck, liver or kidney cancer.

CDR3 residues: CASSKASWGETQYF. CDR3 nucleotides: TGTGCCAGCAGTAAAGCGAGTTGGGGGGAGACCCAGTACTTC. The V gene is TRBV6-5, the J gene TRBJ2-5; D assignment may be TRBD1 or TRBD2 (5 bases each). The CDR3 has 14 residues. Germline CDR1 and CDR2: MNHEY and SVGAGI. The germline V and J ends were trimmed by 5 bases and 5 bases, with 15 bases remaining between them.

The chain recombines TRBV27 with TRBJ2-1, with 7 positions matching TRBD2. Trimming took 7 bases from V and 8 from J; bases not matched to a gene: 20. The CDR3 runs to 17 residues. Germline values: CDR1 MNHEY, CDR2 SMNVEV (reference sequence). The CDR3 DNA follows: TGTGCCAGCATGAGAGAGATAAGAGAGGTAGCGGGCTATGAGCAGTTCTTC. The encoded protein is CASMREIREVAGYEQFF.

This clone is a singleton in its sample. This chain links TRBV7-8 with TRBJ2-2; TRBD2 matches at 7 bases. The germline V gene has CDR1 SGHVS and CDR2 FQNEAQ. There are 13 residues in the CDR3. V lost 6 bases to trimming and J lost 6 bases; unmatched junction nucleotides: 4. The CDR3: CASRRAGPGELFF. CDR3 DNA: TGTGCCAGCAGACGAGCGGGGCCCGGGGAGCTGTTTTTT. The full variable domain, rest sourced from reference TRBV7-8 and TRBJ2-2, is GAGVSQSPRYKVAKRGQDVALRCDPISGHVSLFWYQQALGQGPEFLTYFQNEAQLDKSGLPSDRFFAERPEGSVSTLKIQRTQQEDSAVYLCASRRAGPGELFFGEGSRLTVL.

The J gene is TRBJ2-1, the V gene TRBV6-4; D may be TRBD1 or TRBD2 (5 bases each). V was pared by 3 bases and J by 3 bases, with 12 bases between. The CDR3 contains 15 residues. Germline lookup yields CDR1 MRHNA and CDR2 SNTAGT. The DNA of the CDR3 is TGTGCCAGCAGTGAAGACCCGGGGCACTACAATGAGCAGTTCTTC. Its protein product is CASSEDPGHYNEQFF.

The chain uses TRBV6-1 and TRBJ2-7; D call uncertain. Trimming cost V 3 bases and J 2 bases, with 11 bases left between them. The CDR3 sequence is 14 residues long. Germline values: CDR1 MNHNS, CDR2 SASEGT. The chain's CDR3 is CASSESGETYEQYF. CDR3 bases: TGTGCCAGCAGTGAGTCAGGCGAGACCTACGAGCAGTACTTC.

This sequence joins TRBV9 and TRBJ2-3; 10 positions match TRBD1. The CDR3 runs 16 residues. The V segment lost 3 bases and the J segment 2 bases; nucleotides outside the gene matches: 6. Germline assignment: CDR1 SGDLS and CDR2 YYNGEE. As DNA, the CDR3 is TGTGCCAGCAGCGAAGGGACAGGGGAATTCACAGATACGCAGTATTTT. Translated, it gives CASSEGTGEFTDTQYF.

This chain joins TRBV5-4 and TRBJ2-7, with a tentative D call TRBD2 (6 bases). This CDR3 contains 14 residues. V gave up 3 bases and J gave up 2 bases, with 12 bases separating them. Germline V gene lookup returns CDR1 SGHNT and CDR2 YYREEE (reference sequence). The CDR3 region has the DNA TGTGCCAGCAGCTCAGCCGGGACTCCCTACGAGCAGTACTTC. It yields the protein CASSSAGTPYEQYF.

The chain combines TRBV19 with TRBJ2-7; D might be TRBD2 (6 bases). This CDR3 spans 18 amino acids. Germline V CDR1 and CDR2: LNHDA, SQIVND (reference sequence). Trimming removed 6 bases at V and 3 bases at J, with 27 bases between. CDR3 amino acids: CASSHMGGGNRVVYEQYF. As DNA, the CDR3 is TGTGCCAGTAGCCATATGGGGGGAGGTAACAGAGTTGTCTACGAGCAGTACTTC.

The rearrangement joins TRBV7-6 to TRBJ2-6; tentatively, D is TRBD2 (6 bases). Per germline, CDR1 SGHVS and CDR2 FNYEAQ. Deletions cut 5 bases from V and 1 base from J, with 9 bases between. The CDR3 has 15 residues. The CDR3 sequence is CASSPRGSGANVLTF. CDR3 DNA sequence: TGTGCCAGCAGCCCCCGGGGGTCTGGGGCCAACGTCCTGACTTTC.

V gene TRBV27 combines with J gene TRBJ1-1, with D maybe TRBD1 (6 bases). The germline CDR1 and CDR2 sequences are MNHEY and SMNVEV (reference sequence). The CDR3 runs to 13 residues. V was shortened by 4 bases and J by 9 bases, with 15 bases between the two germline ends. The CDR3 bases are TGTGCCAGCAGTTCTACAGGGCTGTCTCAAGCTTTCTTT. Protein sequence: CASSSTGLSQAFF.

The V call is TRBV10-1, the J call TRBJ2-2; D unclear. Germline lookup yields CDR1 WNHNN and CDR2 SYGVQD (reference sequence). Trimming removed 7 bases at V and 4 bases at J, with 10 bases between. This CDR3 is built from 13 residues. CDR3 nucleotide sequence: TGCGCCAGCAACCCAGAAGTCACCGGGGAGCTGTTTTTT. It specifies CASNPEVTGELFF.

V and J are TRBV7-6 and TRBJ1-2; D is undetermined. CDR1 SGHVS and CDR2 FNYEAQ come from the germline V gene. The CDR3 totals 13 residues. V was clipped by 5 bases and J by 2 bases, with 9 bases between them. The CDR3 loop reads CASSVGENYGYTF. The CDR3 DNA follows: TGTGCCAGCAGCGTCGGGGAAAACTATGGCTACACCTTC.

This chain uses TRBV9 with TRBJ2-1; D is perhaps TRBD1 or TRBD2 (5 bases each). The CDR3 consists of 14 residues. Per germline, CDR1 SGDLS and CDR2 YYNGEE. Trimming removed 0 bases from V and 9 bases from J, with 13 bases in between. The CDR3 sequence: CASSVVGGSGEQFF. The CDR3 region has the DNA TGTGCCAGCAGCGTAGTTGGGGGTTCGGGTGAGCAGTTCTTC.

The rearrangement links TRBV6-6 to TRBJ2-2; 9 bases are a match to TRBD1. The CDR3 has 15 amino acids. The J segment lost 7 bases and the V segment lost 4 bases, leaving 7 bases of the junction unmatched. Germline loops: CDR1 MNHNY, CDR2 SVGAGI (reference sequence). The CDR3 DNA reads as TGTGCCAGCAGTTCTCGGACAGGGGACATCGGGGAGCTGTTTTTT. Encoded protein: CASSSRTGDIGELFF.

The chain carries TRBV28 and TRBJ2-1; D not certain. Trimming removed 3 bases from V and 10 bases from J, with 13 bases in between. The CDR3 loop spans 13 amino acids. CDR1 is MDHEN and CDR2 is SYDVKM in the germline V gene. The DNA for the CDR3 is TGTGCCAGCAGTTTCCTCCTATCCCCGGAGCAGTTCTTC. It encodes CASSFLLSPEQFF.

The J gene is TRBJ2-3, the V gene TRBV11-2; 7 bases match TRBD1. The germline V gene encodes CDR1 SGHAT and CDR2 FQNNGV. CDR3 length equals 16 residues. Unmatched junction bases numbered 11, after V lost 5 bases and J lost 3 bases. The DNA for the CDR3 is TGTGCCAGCAGCGTCAGTTTAGGGGGCCGTACAGATACGCAGTATTTT. It yields the protein CASSVSLGGRTDTQYF.

Note on this clone: At one boundary the junction diverges from the germline segment, which might be a read error. The chain links TRBV2 to TRBJ2-6; no firm D call. Per the germline V gene, CDR1 is SNHLY and CDR2 is FYNNEI. The CDR3 is 18 residues long. This CDR3 reads CASSGISYRYKSGQRPDF. CDR3 nucleotide sequence: TGTGCCAGCAGTGGGATCAGTTACCGATACAAGTCGGGCCAACGTCCTGACTTC. The full variable domain, in which reference TRBV2 and TRBJ2-6 provide the parts outside the CDR3, is EPEVTQTPSHQVTQMGQEVILRCVPISNHLYFYWYRQILGQKVEFLVSFYNNEISEKSEIFDDQFSVERPDGSNFTLKIRSTKLEDSAMYFCASSGISYRYKSGQRPDFGAGSRLTVL.

The chain uses TRBV7-2 and TRBJ2-7; D may match TRBD1 or TRBD2 (5 bases each). Germline values: CDR1 SGHTA, CDR2 FQGNSA. The length of the CDR3 is 14 residues. Trimming removed 3 bases from V and 2 bases from J, with 11 bases in between. The CDR3 DNA follows: TGTGCCAGCAGCTTCCGGGACGGTGCCTACGAGCAGTACTTC. Protein product: CASSFRDGAYEQYF.

The V gene is TRBV28, the J gene TRBJ2-7, with 7 positions matching TRBD1. This CDR3 is 14 amino acids long. Germline V gives CDR1 MDHEN, CDR2 SYDVKM. V shed 2 bases, J shed 3 bases, and the junction held 4 bases outside the gene matches. In nucleotides, the CDR3 is TGTGCCAGCAGTTTAGAGGGACAGCACTACGAGCAGTACTTC. This codes for CASSLEGQHYEQYF.

The V call is TRBV19, the J call TRBJ2-2, with TRBD1 identical over 9 bases. CDR1 and CDR2 (germline): LNHDA, SQIVND (reference sequence). The junction had 2 bases not matched to a gene; V was cut back by 9 bases and J by 6 bases. There are 12 residues in the CDR3. As DNA, the CDR3 is TGTGCCAGCCGGACAGGGGCCGGGGAGCTGTTTTTT. Amino acid sequence: CASRTGAGELFF.

V usage is TRBV7-6 and J usage is TRBJ1-1; D unresolved. The germline V gene encodes CDR1 SGHVS and CDR2 FNYEAQ. V dropped 0 bases and J dropped 0 bases, with 11 bases sitting between them. The CDR3 totals 16 residues. CDR3 residues: CASSLAGGRMNTEAFF. The CDR3 coding sequence is TGTGCCAGCAGCTTAGCCGGTGGACGGATGAACACTGAAGCTTTCTTT.

J is TRBJ1-1 and V is TRBV21-1. TRBV21-1 is recorded as a pseudogene. This CDR3 region has 17 residues. CDR3 bases: TGTGCCAGCAGCGCCGGACCCGGGACGGCTGGTAACACTGAAGCTTTCTTT. It specifies CASSAGPGTAGNTEAFF.

The chain combines TRBV27 with TRBJ1-3, with D uncertain. The CDR3 totals 14 residues. Trimming removed 8 bases at V and 6 bases at J, with 17 bases between. The germline V gene has CDR1 MNHEY and CDR2 SMNVEV (reference sequence). As DNA, the CDR3 is TGTGCCAGCTCCCGTCGGTATGATTTAAACACCATATATTTT. Amino acids: CASSRRYDLNTIYF.